The TCR beta chain described here comes from a study of T-cell reconstitution after alpha-beta-depleted transplantation in children. There are a few counts of this clonotype. What it binds is not known. Trimming at V came to 6 bases and at J to 3 bases, leaving 11 bases not matched to a gene. This CDR3 spans 15 amino acids. Whole-study findings and limits: Several hundred graft clones that had expanded were reportedly the source of alpha-beta T cells about two months after transplant.

Unique molecular identifiers were incorporated when the TCRbeta library was constructed. TCRdb redid the calling of the PCR reads with MiXCR, one entry per CDR3 protein. Altogether about 250,000 distinct CDR3 sequences are present, 20% to 30% being singletons, with the ten largest covering about 4.8%. The specimen was PBMCs, mostly from graft donor cells, collected 360 days after TCRalphabeta/CD19-depleted stem cell transplant. The chain recombines TRBV12-3 or TRBV12-4 with TRBJ2-7; TRBD2 matches at 7 bases. The TCR originated in a female patient between 2 and 15 years old who had a stem cell transplant for congenital amegakaryocytic thrombocytopenia, so the T cells may come from the graft donor. The CDR3 protein is CASRLERGSVYEQYF. DNA for the CDR3: TGTGCCAGCAGACTAGAGCGGGGTTCCGTCTACGAGCAGTACTTC.